This TCR beta chain was found in a study of blood T cell repertoires in COVID-19 (TCRdb year 2020). The study in broad terms: Collaborator samples came from the United States, Italy and Spain and covered acute and convalescent phases of COVID-19. The repertoires were released in a freely available public database meant as a resource for research on the immune response to SARS-CoV-2. The prospective study material was composed of cDNA or gDNA derived from T cells, B-cell-depleted T cells, or PBMCs. Where available, HLA class I and class II types were taken from metadata supplied by the sample provider and were not determined by assay-based typing. Nearly every sample came with metadata listing a de-identified subject ID, COVID-19 status, age in years and sex. Deeply sampled blood TCRbeta repertoires from subjects exposed to, actively infected with, or recovered from COVID-19 were included in the dataset. Samples came from the ongoing ImmuneRACE study (first 160 participants) plus 1,254 subjects from 6 global collaborators. The research as a whole found: The quantity of clinical and demographic metadata differed by source and by participant and was supplied without curation.

A second Seattle source provided samples from volunteer blood donors who had recovered from COVID-19. Each collaborating institution followed its own protocols to collect whole blood in K2EDTA tubes. For TCRbeta analysis, collaborators shipped samples in one of three forms: frozen whole blood, isolated PBMCs, or DNA extracted from either of those sample types. With regard to this clone: Its antigen is unknown. No qualities accompany the bases; no much larger clone lies one base away.

TCRbeta CDR3 regions were amplified from genomic DNA using the immunoSEQ Assay, a bias-controlled multiplex PCR. Concerning the study's data processing: The number of nucleated cells in each sample was estimated from the amplification of reference gene primers within the assay. To quantify the absolute abundance of each unique TCRbeta CDR3 rearrangement, sequence reads were collapsed and filtered. Productive Simpson clonality was computed per sample as the square root of Simpson's diversity index over productive rearrangements. TCRdb took this table from immuneACCESS and kept in-frame rearrangements with V and J called. Such tables lack part of the clones; where checked against another copy, unresolved V genes explain under half of the gap, and the rest is unexplained. The DNA was the basis for D and trimming; V, J and clone size are from that table. This sample holds about 160,000 clones; approximately 86% were observed only once. Together, the top ten hold roughly 1.1% of the sample.

The CDR3, cysteine through phenylalanine, is 15 amino acids long. Solely the CDR3 DNA is kept, with 45 bases framed from the first base. The V end loses 3 bases and the J end loses 2 bases, and a stretch of 10 bases separates them. Looking up the germline V gene yields CDR1 KGHSH and CDR2 LQKENI. Sequencing was done on a sample of peripheral blood. The chain links TRBV18 with TRBJ1-4; no D gene is confidently identified. The receptor was derived from a man aged 60 to 69 who had recovered from COVID-19. The CDR3 amino acid sequence is: CASSPATRTNEKLFF. In nucleotides, the sequence is TGTGCCAGCTCACCGGCGACTCGGACTAATGAAAAACTGTTTTTT.